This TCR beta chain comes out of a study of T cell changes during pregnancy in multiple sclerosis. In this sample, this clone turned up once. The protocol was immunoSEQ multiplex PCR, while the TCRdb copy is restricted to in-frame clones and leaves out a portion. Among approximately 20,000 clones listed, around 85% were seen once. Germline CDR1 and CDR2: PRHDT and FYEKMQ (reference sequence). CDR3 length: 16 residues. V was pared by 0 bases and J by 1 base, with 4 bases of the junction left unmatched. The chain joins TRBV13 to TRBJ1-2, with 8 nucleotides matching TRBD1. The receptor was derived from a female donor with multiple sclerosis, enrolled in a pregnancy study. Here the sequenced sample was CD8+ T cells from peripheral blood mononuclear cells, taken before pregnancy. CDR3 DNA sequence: TGTGCCAGCAGCTTAGGCCCTGGGACAGGTAACTATGGCTACACCTTC. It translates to CASSLGPGTGNYGYTF.